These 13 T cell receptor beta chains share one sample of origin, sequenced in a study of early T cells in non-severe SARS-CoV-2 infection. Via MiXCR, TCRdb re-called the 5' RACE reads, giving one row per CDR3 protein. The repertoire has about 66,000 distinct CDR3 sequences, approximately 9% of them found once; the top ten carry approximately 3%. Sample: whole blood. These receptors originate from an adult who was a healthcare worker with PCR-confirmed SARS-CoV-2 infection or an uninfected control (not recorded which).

The CDR3 reads CASTPTQNSPLHF. DNA for the CDR3: TGTGCCAGCACCCCTACCCAAAATTCACCCCTCCACTTT. V is TRBV4-2 and J is TRBJ1-6, with D uncertain. Germline CDR1 is LGHNA and CDR2 is YNFKEQ. V lost 7 bases and J 7 bases, leaving 11 bases between the germline ends. There are 13 residues in the CDR3.

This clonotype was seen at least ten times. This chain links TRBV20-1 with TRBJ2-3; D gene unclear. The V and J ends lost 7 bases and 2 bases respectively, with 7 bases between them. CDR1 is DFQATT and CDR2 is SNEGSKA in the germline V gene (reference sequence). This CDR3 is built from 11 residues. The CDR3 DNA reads TGCAGTGGGCAGCCCACAGATACGCAGTATTTT. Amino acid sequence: CSGQPTDTQYF.

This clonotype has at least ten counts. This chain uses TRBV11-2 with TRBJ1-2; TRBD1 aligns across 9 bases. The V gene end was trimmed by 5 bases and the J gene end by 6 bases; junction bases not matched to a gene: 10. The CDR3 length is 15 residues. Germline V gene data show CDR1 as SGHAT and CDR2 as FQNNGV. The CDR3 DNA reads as TGTGCCAGCAGCGGGACAGGGAAATTGGTTGATGGCTACACCTTC. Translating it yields CASSGTGKLVDGYTF.

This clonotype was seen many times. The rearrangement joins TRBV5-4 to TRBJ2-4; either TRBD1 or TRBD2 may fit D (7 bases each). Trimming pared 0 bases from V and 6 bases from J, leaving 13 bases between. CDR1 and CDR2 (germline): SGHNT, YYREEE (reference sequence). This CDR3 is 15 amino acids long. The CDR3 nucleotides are TGTGCCAGCAGCTTGGCAGGGGGGGCGCGAAACATTCAGTACTTC. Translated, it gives CASSLAGGARNIQYF.

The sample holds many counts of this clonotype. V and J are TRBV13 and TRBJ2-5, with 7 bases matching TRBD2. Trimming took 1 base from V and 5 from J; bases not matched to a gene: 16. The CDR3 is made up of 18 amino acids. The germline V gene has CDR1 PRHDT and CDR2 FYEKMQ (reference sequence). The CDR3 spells CASSLAHWGTGGEETQYF. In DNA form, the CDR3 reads TGTGCCAGCAGCTTAGCCCACTGGGGAACGGGAGGAGAGGAGACCCAGTACTTC.

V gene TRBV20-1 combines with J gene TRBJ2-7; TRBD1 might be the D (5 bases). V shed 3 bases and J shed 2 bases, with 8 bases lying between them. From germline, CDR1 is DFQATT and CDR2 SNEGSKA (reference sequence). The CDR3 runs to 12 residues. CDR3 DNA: TGCAGTGCTAGGCCAGGGCCCTACGAGCAGTACTTC. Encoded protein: CSARPGPYEQYF.

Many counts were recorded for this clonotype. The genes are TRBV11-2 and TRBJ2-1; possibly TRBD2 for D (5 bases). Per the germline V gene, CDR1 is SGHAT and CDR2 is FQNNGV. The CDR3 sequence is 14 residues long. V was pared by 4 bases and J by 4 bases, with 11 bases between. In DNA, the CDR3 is TGTGCCAGCAGCTCGAACGGGAATTACAATGAGCAGTTCTTC. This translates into CASSSNGNYNEQFF. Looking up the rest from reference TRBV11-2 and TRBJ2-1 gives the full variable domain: EAGVAQSPRYKIIEKRQSVAFWCNPISGHATLYWYQQILGQGPKLLIQFQNNGVVDDSQLPKDRFSAERLKGVDSTLKIQPAKLEDSAVYLCASSSNGNYNEQFFGPGTRLTVL.

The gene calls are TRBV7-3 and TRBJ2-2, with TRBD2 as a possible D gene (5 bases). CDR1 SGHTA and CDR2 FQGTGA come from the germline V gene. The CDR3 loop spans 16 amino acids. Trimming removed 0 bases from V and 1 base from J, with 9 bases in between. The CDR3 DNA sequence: TGTGCCAGCAGCTTAACACTGGGAGTGAACACCGGGGAGCTGTTTTTT. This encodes CASSLTLGVNTGELFF.

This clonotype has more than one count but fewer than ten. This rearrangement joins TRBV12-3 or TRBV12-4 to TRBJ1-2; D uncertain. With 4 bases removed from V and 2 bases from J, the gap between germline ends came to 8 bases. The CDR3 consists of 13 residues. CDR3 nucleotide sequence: TGTGCCAGCAGTTACCCTCCCAACTATGGCTACACCTTC. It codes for CASSYPPNYGYTF.

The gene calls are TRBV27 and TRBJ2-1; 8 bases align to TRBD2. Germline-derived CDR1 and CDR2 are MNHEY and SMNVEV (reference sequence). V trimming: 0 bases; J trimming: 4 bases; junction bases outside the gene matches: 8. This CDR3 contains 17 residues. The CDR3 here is CASSLSWSGSFYNEQFF. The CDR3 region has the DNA TGTGCCAGCAGTTTATCCTGGAGCGGGAGTTTTTACAATGAGCAGTTCTTC.

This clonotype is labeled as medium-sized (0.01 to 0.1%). The CDR3: CASSTEAPGEKLFF. The CDR3 nucleotides read TGTGCCAGCAGCACGGAGGCCCCAGGGGAAAAACTGTTTTTT. The genes are TRBV5-4 and TRBJ1-4; maybe TRBD1 (5 bases). Germline-derived CDR1 and CDR2 are SGHNT and YYREEE (reference sequence). The CDR3 extends over 14 amino acids. V shed 4 bases and J shed 8 bases, with 15 bases lying between them.

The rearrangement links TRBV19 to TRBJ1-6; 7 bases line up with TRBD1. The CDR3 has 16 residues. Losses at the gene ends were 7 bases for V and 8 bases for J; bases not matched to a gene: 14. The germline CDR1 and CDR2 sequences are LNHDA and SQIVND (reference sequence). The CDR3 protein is CASNNRPGQRDSPLHF. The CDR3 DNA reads TGTGCCAGTAATAACCGCCCGGGACAGCGTGATTCACCCCTCCACTTT.

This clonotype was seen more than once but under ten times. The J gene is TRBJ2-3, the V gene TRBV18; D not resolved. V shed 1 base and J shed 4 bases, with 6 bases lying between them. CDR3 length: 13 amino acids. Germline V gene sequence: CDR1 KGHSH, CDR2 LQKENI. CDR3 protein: CASSPLGPDTQYF. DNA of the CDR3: TGTGCCAGCTCACCACTAGGGCCAGATACGCAGTATTTT.